These T cell receptor beta chains were read from a single sample in a study of Ad26.COV2.S vaccination and SARS-CoV-2 variants. Method: immunoSEQ multiplex PCR; TCRdb's copy keeps in-frame clones and lacks some. This sample has 440,000 or so clones, with about nine tenths found just once. Material: peripheral blood, obtained in a trial of Ad26.COV2.S vaccine versus placebo. Receptors were obtained from a person aged 18-60 years who received the Ad26.COV2.S COVID-19 vaccine or a placebo. Each CDR3 is given with its conserved first and last residue. A D gene is named only where the DNA matches it firmly. Clone size is not always given. Where it is, it says once, few, many or a class for expanded clones.

d_call j_call clone_size v_call cdr3_nt cdr3_aa
TRBD2 TRBJ2-1 - TRBV9 TGTGCCAGCAGCGCAACTAGCGATGAGCAGTTCTTC CASSATSDEQFF
- TRBJ2-3 once TRBV14 TGTGCCAGCAGCCTTGGGGGAGCGGCCTTCACAGATACGCAGTATTTT CASSLGGAAFTDTQYF
- TRBJ2-1 few TRBV11-3 TGTGCCAGCAGCTTAGAGCCCCGTGGCGAACAGTTCTTC CASSLEPRGEQFF
TRBD1 TRBJ2-7 - TRBV5-5 TGTGCCAGCAGTCTGGGGACAGGTGTCTCCTACGAGCAGTACTTC CASSLGTGVSYEQYF
- TRBJ2-1 - TRBV5-4 TGTGCCAGCAGAAGGAGGGCCGATGAGCAGTTCTTC CASRRRADEQFF
- TRBJ2-7 - TRBV19 TGTGCCAGTAGTAGGACAGCCGATTACGAGCAGTACTTC CASSRTADYEQYF
TRBD1 TRBJ1-5 - TRBV11-2 TGTGCCAGCAGCTTAGGGGACAGGAGTAGCAATCAGCCCCAGCATTTT CASSLGDRSSNQPQHF
- TRBJ2-7 few TRBV28 TGTGCCAGCAGTTTTGCGGGCAGGGCCCCCTACGAGCAGTACTTC CASSFAGRAPYEQYF
- TRBJ1-1 - TRBV24-1 TGTGCCACCATGGAGAACACTGAAGCTTTCTTT CATMENTEAFF
TRBD1 TRBJ2-7 - TRBV15 TGTGCCACCAGCAGAGTACAGGGGAGTCCCTACGAGCAGTACTTC CATSRVQGSPYEQYF
- TRBJ2-1 - TRBV10-3 TGTGCCATCACCGACGGAGAACACAATGAGCAGTTCTTC CAITDGEHNEQFF
- TRBJ2-3 - TRBV7-2 TGTGCCAGCAGCTTAAGGGACGCGGTCCCAGATACGCAGTATTTT CASSLRDAVPDTQYF
TRBD2 TRBJ2-1 - TRBV12-5 TGTGCTAGTGGTTTAGCGGGAGGGCCGAGCTCCTACAATGAGCAGTTCTTC CASGLAGGPSSYNEQFF
- TRBJ2-5 - TRBV28 TGTGCCAGCAGCCCTCCTCTGGTGGGGTCTAGGGGAGTAAGGGGACGGGAGACCCAGTACTTC CASSPPLVGSRGVRGRETQYF
- TRBJ1-3 - TRBV28 TGTGCCAGCGGGTTCAGGGTCGGAAACACCATATATTTT CASGFRVGNTIYF
- TRBJ1-4 few TRBV7-6 TGTGCCAGCAGCTCCAGGGCCCGGGAAAAACTGTTTTTT CASSSRAREKLFF
TRBD2 TRBJ2-7 - TRBV27 TGTGCCAGCAGTTTCCAGACTAGCGGGAGAGTAATCGGCTACGAGCAGTACTTC CASSFQTSGRVIGYEQYF
- TRBJ2-3 - TRBV18 TGTGCCAGCTCACCAAGACCGGCCCCAGATACGCAGTATTTT CASSPRPAPDTQYF
- TRBJ2-1 - TRBV5-6 TGTGCCAGCAGCACCGGACTGTCATACAATGAGCAGTTCTTC CASSTGLSYNEQFF